This T cell receptor (beta chain) was retrieved from a study of beta chain features in type 1 diabetes. Study results and limitations: Type 1 diabetes patients showed a moderate but significant shortening of TCRB CDR3s in all four CD4+ subsets. The similarity of naive, central memory and Treg TCRB repertoires appeared greater among patients than among healthy donors.

The CDR3 has 18 residues. Germline values: CDR1 SGDLS, CDR2 YYNGEE. V trimming: 2 bases; J trimming: 3 bases; junction bases outside the gene matches: 14. The table lists this clone with a few counts. Antigen specificity is unknown. CD4+ cells of the naive, central memory, regulatory and stem cell-like memory types were sorted via CD45RO/CCR7/CD25/CD127/CD95/CD27. Investigators reverse transcribed all isolated RNA, so they sequenced expressed TCRB transcripts. The protocol was immunoSEQ multiplex PCR, while the TCRdb copy is restricted to in-frame clones and leaves out a portion. There are about 150,000 clones in the sample; 7.8% occur only once, and about 1% lies in the top ten.

This clonotype originated in a woman aged 40 to 50 with type 1 diabetes. The J gene is TRBJ2-4, the V gene TRBV9; 7 bases align to TRBD2. Sequences were obtained from central memory CD4+ T cells from blood. The CDR3 loop is CASSVDGAGGIDKNIQYF. For the CDR3, the DNA is TGTGCCAGCAGCGTGGACGGGGCCGGGGGGATTGACAAAAACATTCAGTACTTC.